This TCR beta chain was identified during a study of Ad26.COV2.S vaccination and SARS-CoV-2 variants. The protocol was immunoSEQ multiplex PCR, while the TCRdb copy is restricted to in-frame clones and leaves out a portion. The data hold 510,000 or so clones, with 87% observed a single time. The CDR3 covers 13 residues. CDR1 and CDR2 from the germline V gene are SGHRS and YFSETQ. V lost 4 bases and J lost 2; bases outside the gene matches: 3. Notes on the study in general: Recipients of either vaccine or placebo displayed similar breadth of non-spike TCRs. Among vaccine recipients, spike-specific TCR breadth exceeded that of placebo recipients.

About this clone itself: Its target is not known.

Specified treatment: some 20 received Ad26.COV2.S at low or high dose, single or two shots; 5 received placebo; per-sample allocation not given. At day 63 after the first vaccine or placebo injection, samples were drawn. The chain is built from TRBV5-1 and TRBJ2-7; 7 bases line up with TRBD1. Material: peripheral blood, obtained in a trial of Ad26.COV2.S vaccine versus placebo. The sequence was obtained from a person between 18 and 65 years old who received the Ad26.COV2.S COVID-19 vaccine or a placebo. The CDR3 sequence: CASSQGTAYEQYF. The CDR3 nucleotides read TGCGCCAGCAGCCAAGGGACAGCCTACGAGCAGTACTTC.